This TCR beta chain was sequenced in a study of blood T cells in healthy people across ages. General study results and limits: Higher diversity and more naive CD4+ cells were features of long-lived donors, compared to aged donors. PBMCs went unsorted, and a conclusive naive versus antigen-experienced comparison was therefore prevented.

With a J-beta primer mix and a sample-barcoded 5' primer, a second PCR ran roughly 6 to 11 cycles. The authors tagged each cDNA molecule using a template-switch adaptor with 12 random nucleotides. From each sample, at least 2.5 million paired-end reads containing CDR3 were obtained. TCRdb re-called the 5' RACE reads with MiXCR, one entry per CDR3 protein. The table lists 800,000 or so distinct CDR3 sequences, roughly 60% of them singletons, with roughly 25% in the top ten. In regard to this clonotype: Its antigen is currently unknown.

The V gene's germline CDR1 is LNHNV and CDR2 YYDKDF (reference sequence). The V end was cut by 1 base, the J end by 0 bases, with 7 bases between. The CDR3 consists of 15 residues. The V gene is TRBV15, the J gene TRBJ2-1; unclear D gene. Sequenced sample: blood. This receptor was taken from a man aged 25 to 40 in good health. The CDR3 is CATSRGDSSYNEQFF. In DNA form, the CDR3 reads TGTGCCACCAGCAGAGGTGATAGCTCCTACAATGAGCAGTTCTTC. The whole variable domain, remainder taken from reference TRBV15 and TRBJ2-1, is DAMVIQNPRYQVTQFGKPVTLSCSQTLNHNVMYWYQQKSSQAPKLLFHYYDKDFNNEADTPDNFQSRRPNTSFCFLDIRSPGLGDTAMYLCATSRGDSSYNEQFFGPGTRLTVL.